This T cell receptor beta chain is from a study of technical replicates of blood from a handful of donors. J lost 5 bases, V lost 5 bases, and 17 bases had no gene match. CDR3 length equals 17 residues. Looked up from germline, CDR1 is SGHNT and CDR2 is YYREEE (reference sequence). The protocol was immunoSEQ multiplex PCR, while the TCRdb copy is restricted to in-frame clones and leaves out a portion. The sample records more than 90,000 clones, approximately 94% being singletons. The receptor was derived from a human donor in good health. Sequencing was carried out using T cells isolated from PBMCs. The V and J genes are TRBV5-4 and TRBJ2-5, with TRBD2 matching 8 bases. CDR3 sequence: CASSPGGIRPVGETQYF. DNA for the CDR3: TGTGCCAGCAGTCCGGGGGGGATTCGGCCCGTGGGGGAGACCCAGTACTTC.